Listed here is a single T cell receptor beta chain. This CDR3 contains 16 residues. Trimming at V came to 3 bases and at J to 2 bases, leaving 6 bases not matched to a gene. Germline values: CDR1 MRHNA, CDR2 SNTAGT. The expanded emulsion RT-PCR method captured paired alpha and beta chains from CD8+ T cells. Unpaired genes were suppressed by blocking oligonucleotides during a second nested PCR. TCRdb processed the emulsion pairing reads anew with MiXCR; each CDR3 protein has one entry. This table has roughly 40,000 distinct CDR3 sequences, less than 55% appearing once. This sample was taken from a study of T cell repertoires in breast cancer.

The sequence was collected from a pool of human donors with breast cancer or a healthy control (not recorded which). The sample was CD8+ T cells. The rearrangement joins TRBV6-4 to TRBJ2-3; 9 bases map to TRBD2. CDR3 amino acids: CASSESGGGATDTQYF. CDR3 nucleotides: TGTGCCAGCAGTGAAAGTGGCGGGGGGGCCACAGATACGCAGTATTTT.